Detailed here is one TCR beta chain. As originally analysed: By means of reference gene primer amplification, nucleated cell counts were estimated. TCRdb's copy holds only in-frame clones and misses some; the assay was immunoSEQ multiplex PCR. V and J calls and clone size are those listed in that table; D and trimming were worked out from the DNA. The sample shows around 140,000 clones, about 86% of them seen only once. Germline V gene lookup returns CDR1 SGHRS and CDR2 YFSETQ. V lost 4 bases to trimming and J lost 5 bases; unmatched junction nucleotides: 13. The CDR3 is made up of 16 amino acids. The data derive from a study of blood T cell repertoires in COVID-19. Study-level background: Acute-phase and convalescent COVID-19 samples originated in the United States, Italy and Spain.

The chain is built from TRBV5-1 and TRBJ2-5; 8 bases are shared with TRBD2. This receptor was taken from a human donor in a cohort sampled during active COVID-19. What was sequenced was peripheral blood. CDR3 residues: CASSRSSGDRGETQYF. CDR3 coding DNA: TGCGCCAGCAGCAGAAGTAGCGGGGACCGAGGGGAGACCCAGTACTTC.